Each of the 28 T cell receptor beta chains below was sequenced from the same sample in a study of cytomegalovirus exposure and HLA in healthy donors. Primers: 60 Vbeta forward and 13 Jbeta reverse. Repertoires were generated with immunoSEQ multiplex PCR, while TCRdb's copy carries only in-frame clones and drops some. This table has about 130,000 clones, around 73% appearing once. The material sequenced was PBMCs. These receptors were collected from a man aged 50 or older in good health and CMV-seronegative.

The chain joins TRBV5-1 to TRBJ1-5, with 11 bases lining up with TRBD1. This CDR3 has 16 residues. In germline, CDR1 is SGHRS, CDR2 YFSETQ. J gave up 5 bases and V 4 bases, and 8 bases lay outside the gene matches. This CDR3 reads CASSRNPGQGDQPQHF. The CDR3 DNA is TGCGCCAGCAGCCGGAATCCGGGACAGGGGGATCAGCCCCAGCATTTT.

The rearrangement links TRBV5-1 to TRBJ2-1, with 7 bases matching TRBD2. The CDR3 extends over 16 amino acids. V was pared by 4 bases and J by 7 bases, with 14 bases of the junction left unmatched. CDR1 SGHRS and CDR2 YFSETQ come from the germline V gene. The CDR3 is CASSTLGGEGGNEQFF. CDR3 nucleotide sequence: TGCGCCAGCAGCACCCTTGGCGGGGAGGGTGGGAATGAGCAGTTCTTC.

This clone was seen a few times. V and J are TRBV6-5 and TRBJ2-1, with 7 bases that match TRBD1. With V trimmed by 5 bases and J by 6 bases, 10 bases remained unmatched. The CDR3 extends over 15 amino acids. Germline lookup yields CDR1 MNHEY and CDR2 SVGAGI. This chain's CDR3 is CASSTLGTVSNEQFF. CDR3 nucleotides: TGTGCCAGCAGTACCCTCGGGACAGTTTCCAATGAGCAGTTCTTC.

The chain is built from TRBV7-2 and TRBJ2-7, with TRBD2 matching over 8 bases. The ends lost 1 base at V and 6 bases at J; junction bases unmatched: 17. The CDR3 has 18 residues. Germline-derived CDR1 and CDR2 are SGHTA and FQGNSA. CDR3 sequence reads: CASSLVVSTGTSSLEQYF. The CDR3, as DNA: TGTGCCAGCAGCTTAGTCGTCTCCACCGGGACTAGTAGTCTCGAGCAGTACTTC.

This sequence joins TRBV10-2 and TRBJ1-2; D gene ambiguous. The CDR3 consists of 11 residues. V was shortened by 11 bases and J by 9 bases, with 16 bases between the two germline ends. CDR1 is WSHSY and CDR2 is SAAADI in the germline V gene. CDR3 sequence (DNA): TGCGCCTCCTCCGCTGATAGAAGCTACACCTTC. Translating gives CASSADRSYTF.

This clone has just a few counts. This rearrangement joins TRBV10-3 to TRBJ1-2, with TRBD1 as a possible D gene (6 bases). The V end lost 5 bases, the J end lost 10 bases, and 20 bases lay between the germline ends. Germline CDR1 and CDR2: ENHRY and SYGVKD. The CDR3 covers 14 residues. DNA of the CDR3: TGTGCCATCAGTCCGACAGGTACGGTTCCCACCTACACCTTC. Its protein product is CAISPTGTVPTYTF.

The CDR3 here is CASSLGPGGWYEQYF. CDR3 bases: TGTGCCAGCAGCTTAGGACCAGGGGGCTGGTACGAGCAGTACTTC. The chain joins TRBV7-2 to TRBJ2-7; 8 nucleotides agree with TRBD1. The CDR3 contains 15 residues. V was clipped by 1 base and J by 4 bases; unmatched bases: 6. Germline lookup yields CDR1 SGHTA and CDR2 FQGNSA.

This chain uses TRBV5-1 with TRBJ1-6, with D perhaps matching TRBD1 (5 bases). This CDR3 is built from 15 residues. Trimming cost V 4 bases and J 6 bases, with 14 bases left between them. CDR1 is SGHRS and CDR2 is YFSETQ in the germline V gene. In DNA form, the CDR3 reads TGCGCCAGCAGCCCCGACAGCAATTTTAATTCACCCCTCCACTTT. It translates to CASSPDSNFNSPLHF.

The chain uses TRBV5-8 and TRBJ2-1; 9 bases are shared with TRBD1. Germline V lookup: CDR1 SGHTS, CDR2 YDEGEE. Losses at the gene ends were 2 bases for V and 6 bases for J; bases not matched to a gene: 6. The CDR3 has 15 residues. Here the CDR3 reads CASSFRDRVLNEQFF. The CDR3, as DNA: TGTGCCAGCAGCTTCCGGGACAGGGTCCTCAATGAGCAGTTCTTC.

CDR3 bases: TGTGCCAGCAGTTACTCACCCAGGACAACTCACACCATATATTTT. Translated: CASSYSPRTTHTIYF. V gene TRBV6-6 combines with J gene TRBJ1-3; possible D gene TRBD1, 5 bases. This CDR3 spans 15 amino acids. Germline V gene data show CDR1 as MNHNY and CDR2 as SVGAGI (reference sequence). V lost 0 bases to trimming and J lost 8 bases, with 14 bases between them.

This clone has just one count. The CDR3 coding sequence is TGTGCCAGTGGGGCCCTCTATGGCTACACCTTC. Its protein product is CASGALYGYTF. V is TRBV28 and J is TRBJ1-2, with D perhaps TRBD1 (5 bases). The germline V gene encodes CDR1 MDHEN and CDR2 SYDVKM. V gave up 9 bases and J gave up 4 bases, with 9 bases separating them. CDR3 length: 11 amino acids.

The chain recombines TRBV2 with TRBJ2-1; D gene uncertain. There are 14 residues in the CDR3. Germline loops: CDR1 SNHLY, CDR2 FYNNEI. V was clipped by 7 bases and J by 1 base, with 11 bases between them. The chain's CDR3 is CASNLLVSYNEQFF. In DNA, the CDR3 is TGTGCCAGCAATTTATTAGTTTCCTACAATGAGCAGTTCTTC.

This clone was seen only once. The V and J genes are TRBV28 and TRBJ2-7; maybe TRBD1 (6 bases). CDR3 length: 15 amino acids. Per the germline V gene, CDR1 is MDHEN and CDR2 is SYDVKM. Trimming left V 4 bases short and J 0 bases short, with 13 bases between. The CDR3 coding sequence is TGTGCCAGCAGTTCACGACAGGATTTCTCCTACGAGCAGTACTTC. It specifies CASSSRQDFSYEQYF.

This chain uses TRBV4-3 with TRBJ2-1; TRBD2 aligns across 8 bases. J lost 7 bases, V lost 1 base, and 6 bases had no gene match. CDR1 and CDR2 from the germline V gene are LGHNA and YSLEER. The CDR3 loop spans 15 amino acids. The CDR3 DNA follows: TGCGCCAGCAGCCAAGCATCTAGCGGGCGTAATGAGCAGTTCTTC. Protein sequence: CASSQASSGRNEQFF.

This clone occurred once. J is TRBJ2-1 and V is TRBV6-1, with 7 positions matching TRBD2. CDR1 and CDR2 from the germline V gene are MNHNS and SASEGT. The trim removed 8 bases at V and 8 bases at J, leaving 6 bases unmatched. The CDR3 is made up of 12 amino acids. This CDR3 is CASGWREHEQFF. For the CDR3, the DNA is TGTGCCAGCGGTTGGCGGGAGCATGAGCAGTTCTTC.

The chain joins TRBV6-1 to TRBJ1-5; the match to TRBD1 covers 7 bases. The ends lost 1 base at V and 0 bases at J; junction bases unmatched: 9. The CDR3 extends over 18 amino acids. The germline V gene encodes CDR1 MNHNS and CDR2 SASEGT. As DNA, the CDR3 is TGTGCCAGCAGTGAAGGGCGACAGGGAACGGGTAGCAATCAGCCCCAGCATTTT. This sequence encodes CASSEGRQGTGSNQPQHF.

CDR3 amino acids: CASSEEGGLGELFF. The CDR3 region has the DNA TGTGCCAGCAGTGAAGAGGGGGGGTTAGGGGAGCTGTTTTTT. This chain connects TRBV2 to TRBJ2-2, with a tentative D call TRBD2 (7 bases). The CDR3 is 14 residues long. The germline V gene encodes CDR1 SNHLY and CDR2 FYNNEI. Trimming left V 1 base short and J 8 bases short, with 11 bases between.

This clone was seen only once. The CDR3 nucleotides read TGTGCCAGCAGTGAAGCTTCGGGGTACTTACCCTATGGCTACACCTTC. Its translation is CASSEASGYLPYGYTF. This sequence joins TRBV6-1 and TRBJ1-2; no firm D call. This CDR3 has 16 residues. From germline, CDR1 is MNHNS and CDR2 SASEGT. V lost 0 bases, J lost 4 bases, and 15 bases lay in between.

This chain connects TRBV6-6 to TRBJ2-7, with D perhaps TRBD1 (6 bases). The germline V gene encodes CDR1 MNHNY and CDR2 SVGAGI (reference sequence). The CDR3 is 13 residues long. The ends were cut back, 0 bases at V and 4 bases at J, with 7 bases in the middle. The CDR3 DNA is TGTGCCAGCAGTTACTCGAGGGGGTACGAGCAGTACTTC. This gives the protein CASSYSRGYEQYF.

The chain is built from TRBV28 and TRBJ2-1; TRBD1 aligns across 8 bases. This CDR3 has 15 residues. In germline, CDR1 is MDHEN, CDR2 SYDVKM. Trimming at V came to 5 bases and at J to 1 base, leaving 4 bases not matched to a gene. CDR3 amino acids: CASSTHRGSYNEQFF. Written as DNA, the CDR3 is TGTGCCAGCAGTACCCACAGGGGGTCCTACAATGAGCAGTTCTTC.

The V gene is TRBV23-1, the J gene TRBJ1-1; possibly TRBD1 for D (5 bases). TRBV23-1 is placed among ORFs of uncertain function. The CDR3 length is 18 residues. Trimming left V 0 bases short and J 1 base short, with 18 bases between. The CDR3 spells CASSQSRQGMCRNTEAFF. CDR3 nucleotides: TGCGCCAGCAGTCAATCGAGGCAGGGAATGTGCCGGAACACTGAAGCTTTCTTT.

The chain recombines TRBV18 with TRBJ1-1, with TRBD1 matching over 10 bases. There are 18 residues in the CDR3. V lost 0 bases, J lost 0 bases, and 7 bases stayed unmatched. The germline gives CDR1 KGHSH, CDR2 LQKENI. In DNA form, the CDR3 reads TGTGCCAGCTCACCACCGACGACAGGGGGCGCGGTGAACACTGAAGCTTTCTTT. Its translation: CASSPPTTGGAVNTEAFF.

The chain recombines TRBV4-1 with TRBJ2-1; 11 positions agree with TRBD2. The germline CDR1 and CDR2 sequences are MGHRA and YSYEKL. J was trimmed by 0 bases and V by 3 bases; bases with no gene match: 7. The CDR3 totals 18 residues. Written as DNA, the CDR3 is TGCGCCAGCAGCCATCCTCGGACTAGCGGGTCCTCCTACAATGAGCAGTTCTTC. Its protein product is CASSHPRTSGSSYNEQFF.

CDR3 nucleotides: TGTGCCAGCAGCAACCAAGGGGGGGGTGCCTACGAGCAGTACTTC. Translated, it gives CASSNQGGGAYEQYF. The rearrangement uses TRBV28 and TRBJ2-7, with D perhaps TRBD2 (7 bases). The V end lost 6 bases, the J end lost 2 bases, and 17 bases lay between the germline ends. The V gene's germline CDR1 is MDHEN and CDR2 SYDVKM. The CDR3 is 15 amino acids. The complete variable domain, with remaining parts taken from reference TRBV28 and TRBJ2-7, reads DVKVTQSSRYLVKRTGEKVFLECVQDMDHENMFWYRQDPGLGLRLIYFSYDVKMKEKGDIPEGYSVSREKKERFSLILESASTNQTSMYLCASSNQGGGAYEQYFGPGTRLTVT.

This clone was detected once. The chain employs TRBV5-1 and TRBJ2-7; tentatively, D is TRBD1 (5 bases). V was pared by 6 bases and J by 1 base, with 14 bases between. The CDR3 runs 14 residues. Per the germline V gene, CDR1 is SGHRS and CDR2 is YFSETQ. The CDR3 bases are TGCGCCAGCACCCTATCAGGGAATTCCTACGAGCAGTACTTC. It codes for CASTLSGNSYEQYF. Looking up the rest from reference TRBV5-1 and TRBJ2-7 gives the full variable domain: KAGVTQTPRYLIKTRGQQVTLSCSPISGHRSVSWYQQTPGQGLQFLFEYFSETQRNKGNFPGRFSGRQFSNSRSEMNVSTLELGDSALYLCASTLSGNSYEQYFGPGTRLTVT.

V and J are TRBV10-3 and TRBJ2-7; 8 nucleotides align to TRBD2. Germline V gene data show CDR1 as ENHRY and CDR2 as SYGVKD. The CDR3 sequence is 14 residues long. J was trimmed by 0 bases and V by 6 bases; bases with no gene match: 4. This chain's CDR3 is CAIRDSGGSYEQYF. CDR3 DNA sequence: TGTGCCATCAGGGACAGCGGGGGCTCCTACGAGCAGTACTTC.

This sequence joins TRBV20-1 and TRBJ1-2; tentatively, D is TRBD1 (5 bases). The CDR3 has 11 amino acids. The germline gives CDR1 DFQATT, CDR2 SNEGSKA (reference sequence). This CDR3 is CKPGLSYGYTF. The CDR3 DNA reads TGCAAGCCAGGGTTAAGCTATGGCTACACCTTC.

This sequence joins TRBV7-2 and TRBJ2-2; 9 nucleotides agree with TRBD1. V dropped 1 base and J dropped 5; count of bases not matched to a gene: 2. The CDR3 consists of 15 residues. Germline V gene lookup returns CDR1 SGHTA and CDR2 FQGNSA. The CDR3 spells CASSLGGQGTGELFF. CDR3 coding DNA: TGTGCCAGCAGCTTAGGTGGACAGGGGACCGGGGAGCTGTTTTTT.